Below, 20 T cell receptor beta chains from the same sample are listed, as sequenced in a study of blood T cell repertoires in COVID-19. Profiling relied on immunoSEQ multiplex PCR, and the TCRdb table lists in-frame clones only, not all of them. Seen here are around 250,000 clones, roughly 82% observed once, and the top ten hold approximately 6%. Sequenced: peripheral blood. All receptors come from a woman older than 75 with COVID-19, enrolled during active disease.

This chain uses TRBV2 with TRBJ2-1; 12 bases are shared with TRBD2. V shed 6 bases and J 0 bases; nucleotides not matched to a gene: 3. This CDR3 is built from 16 residues. Germline V gene lookup returns CDR1 SNHLY and CDR2 FYNNEI. CDR3 in DNA: TGTGCCAGCAGACCTAGCGGGGGGGCCTCCTACAATGAGCAGTTCTTC. This gives the protein CASRPSGGASYNEQFF.

V is TRBV29-1 and J is TRBJ1-1; TRBD1 matches 7 bases. This CDR3 has 15 residues. The ends lost 6 bases at V and 0 bases at J; junction bases unmatched: 10. Germline CDR1 SQVTM, CDR2 ANQGSEA. The DNA for the CDR3 is TGCAGCGTCGATAACAGGGGAAGGGTGAACACTGAAGCTTTCTTT. As protein: CSVDNRGRVNTEAFF.

The chain combines TRBV19 with TRBJ2-5, with 7 bases fitting TRBD1. This CDR3 comprises 13 residues. J lost 5 bases, V lost 5 bases, and 5 bases had no gene match. Germline values: CDR1 LNHDA, CDR2 SQIVND (reference sequence). CDR3 bases: TGTGCCAGTAGTCCAGGGGGTGCGGAGACCCAGTACTTC. It encodes CASSPGGAETQYF.

This chain connects TRBV7-9 to TRBJ1-2; 7 nucleotides agree with TRBD1. V was clipped by 5 bases and J by 4 bases; unmatched bases: 4. CDR1 SEHNR and CDR2 FQNEAQ come from the germline V gene (reference sequence). The CDR3 loop spans 13 amino acids. The CDR3 DNA reads as TGTGCCAGCAGCGCCGGGACAGCCTATGGCTACACCTTC. This codes for CASSAGTAYGYTF.

The CDR3, as DNA: TGTGCCAGCTCTCGGGGAGATGAGCAGTTCTTC. This sequence encodes CASSRGDEQFF. This rearrangement joins TRBV18 to TRBJ2-1; D may be TRBD2 (5 bases). V was pared by 6 bases and J by 8 bases, with 8 bases between. Germline V gene sequence: CDR1 KGHSH, CDR2 LQKENI. CDR3 size: 11 residues.

This clone was seen just once. This rearrangement joins TRBV27 to TRBJ1-2; D is possibly TRBD1 (5 bases). Trimming stripped 0 bases from V and 4 bases from J, with 9 bases between. The germline CDR1 and CDR2 sequences are MNHEY and SMNVEV (reference sequence). The length of the CDR3 is 14 residues. For the CDR3, the DNA is TGTGCCAGCAGTTTATCCCAGGGATTCTATGGCTACACCTTC. Its translation: CASSLSQGFYGYTF.

The rearrangement joins TRBV7-9 to TRBJ1-2, with TRBD1 as a possible D gene (6 bases). Trimming pared 2 bases from V and 5 bases from J, leaving 12 bases between. Per germline, CDR1 SEHNR and CDR2 FQNEAQ (reference sequence). The CDR3 is 14 amino acids. The CDR3 region has the DNA TGTGCCAGCAGCTTAACAGGGCTGAATTATGGCTACACCTTC. Protein product: CASSLTGLNYGYTF.

V and J are TRBV5-1 and TRBJ1-1, with D unresolved. V was cut by 1 base and J by 4 bases, with 8 bases left in between. CDR3 length: 13 amino acids. CDR1 and CDR2 from the germline V gene are SGHRS and YFSETQ. CDR3 sequence: CASSLNSLTEAFF. DNA for the CDR3: TGCGCCAGCAGCTTGAACTCACTCACTGAAGCTTTCTTT.

The chain couples TRBV27 to TRBJ2-4; perhaps TRBD1 as D (6 bases). Germline V gene data show CDR1 as MNHEY and CDR2 as SMNVEV (reference sequence). V was clipped by 4 bases and J by 6 bases, with 13 bases between them. This CDR3 has 14 amino acids. In DNA, the CDR3 is TGTGCCAGCAGTTCCACCATGGGGGCAAACATTCAGTACTTC. It specifies CASSSTMGANIQYF.

This chain uses TRBV25-1 with TRBJ1-5; TRBD1 is a possible D gene (6 bases). Between the trimmed V and J ends, which lost 6 bases and 7 bases, there was a span of 10 bases. This CDR3 contains 12 residues. CDR1 and CDR2 from the germline V gene are MGHDK and SYGVNS. In DNA form, the CDR3 reads TGTGCCAGCAGCAGGGGTCAACAGCCCCAGCATTTT. This translates into CASSRGQQPQHF.

This clone occurred a few times. V and J are TRBV5-1 and TRBJ1-1; 9 bases map to TRBD1. The J segment lost 8 bases and the V segment lost 4 bases, leaving 12 bases of the junction unmatched. The length of the CDR3 is 15 residues. In germline, CDR1 is SGHRS, CDR2 YFSETQ. DNA of the CDR3: TGCGCCAGCAGCAGCTCCCCGGGACAGGGCGGGGAAGCTTTCTTT. Protein: CASSSSPGQGGEAFF.

CDR3 loop: CASSEVRVFSYEQYV. The CDR3, as DNA: TGTGCCAGCAGTGAGGTTCGGGTGTTCAGCTACGAGCAGTACGTC. The chain joins TRBV6-1 to TRBJ2-7; D gene unclear. Between the trimmed V and J ends, which lost 3 bases and 3 bases, there was a span of 15 bases. CDR3 length equals 15 residues. CDR1 and CDR2 (germline): MNHNS, SASEGT.

CDR3: CASSRGGDEQYV. The DNA of the CDR3 is TGTGCCAGCAGCCGAGGGGGGGACGAGCAGTACGTC. The chain couples TRBV5-4 to TRBJ2-7; the D gene is possibly TRBD2 (7 bases). Germline CDR1 SGHNT, CDR2 YYREEE (reference sequence). V gave up 4 bases and J gave up 5 bases, with 10 bases separating them. The CDR3 totals 12 residues.

J is TRBJ2-1 and V is TRBV5-1; 10 bases line up with TRBD1. V lost 0 bases to trimming and J lost 9 bases; unmatched junction nucleotides: 0. This CDR3 has 13 amino acids. Germline CDR1 SGHRS, CDR2 YFSETQ. CDR3 sequence: CASSLGDRGEQFF. CDR3 nucleotides: TGCGCCAGCAGCTTGGGGGACAGGGGTGAGCAGTTCTTC.

The J gene is TRBJ2-1, the V gene TRBV4-2; the match to TRBD2 covers 14 bases. In germline, CDR1 is LGHNA, CDR2 YNFKEQ. V shed 0 bases, J shed 9 bases, and the junction held 13 bases outside the gene matches. The CDR3 consists of 19 residues. The CDR3 nucleotides read TGTGCCAGCAGCCAAGATGGGGCGACTAGCGGGGGGGGTGGTGGTGAGCAGTTCTTC. Translation: CASSQDGATSGGGGGEQFF.

The chain links TRBV7-9 to TRBJ2-6; possible D gene TRBD1, 6 bases. The V and J ends lost 5 bases and 1 base respectively, with 18 bases between them. The CDR3 consists of 18 residues. The germline CDR1 and CDR2 sequences are SEHNR and FQNEAQ (reference sequence). The CDR3 region is CASSHRTVPPSGANVLTF. The DNA of the CDR3 is TGTGCCAGCAGCCACAGGACAGTCCCGCCGTCTGGGGCCAACGTCCTGACTTTC.

The rearrangement uses TRBV4-1 and TRBJ1-2, with D possibly TRBD1 on 5 matching bases. Trimming took off 0 bases at V and 10 bases at J, with 12 bases between the two ends. Germline V lookup: CDR1 MGHRA, CDR2 YSYEKL. CDR3 length equals 13 residues. The CDR3 spells CASSQEGGLFYTF. CDR3 nucleotide sequence: TGCGCCAGCAGCCAAGAGGGGGGACTATTCTACACCTTC.

The J gene is TRBJ1-3, the V gene TRBV7-6, with 7 bases fitting TRBD1. CDR3 size: 16 residues. V was pared by 1 base and J by 0 bases, with 3 bases of the junction left unmatched. Germline V gene data show CDR1 as SGHVS and CDR2 as FNYEAQ. The CDR3 region is CASSLGQGFSGNTIYF. The CDR3 DNA sequence: TGTGCCAGCAGCTTAGGACAGGGTTTCTCTGGAAACACCATATATTTT.

The gene calls are TRBV18 and TRBJ1-2; D may be TRBD1 (6 bases). Trimming cost V 1 base and J 7 bases, with 10 bases left between them. This CDR3 has 13 amino acids. CDR1 and CDR2 (germline): KGHSH, LQKENI. CDR3 region: CASSPQGVIGYTF. The CDR3 DNA reads as TGTGCCAGCTCACCACAGGGGGTGATTGGCTACACCTTC.

This clone was seen at least ten times. The rearrangement joins TRBV7-9 to TRBJ1-1; tentative D call: TRBD1 (5 bases). Germline V gene sequence: CDR1 SEHNR, CDR2 FQNEAQ (reference sequence). V gave up 5 bases and J gave up 6 bases, with 10 bases separating them. This CDR3 region has 12 residues. CDR3 sequence: CASSLGTSEAFF. The CDR3 DNA reads as TGTGCCAGCAGCCTAGGGACTTCTGAAGCTTTCTTT.